Shown below are 8 T cell receptor beta chains from a single sample sequenced in a study of T-cell reconstitution after alpha-beta-depleted transplantation in children. This sample's TCRbeta library carried unique molecular identifier barcodes. TCRdb independently ran MiXCR on the PCR reads; one entry per CDR3 protein. Among 500,000 to 750,000 distinct CDR3 sequences, over 20% were seen once, and the ten largest hold approximately 39%. The sequencing here drew on PBMCs, taken before TCRalphabeta/CD19-depleted stem cell transplant. Receptors were obtained from a boy under three years old with Wiskott-Aldrich syndrome, due to receive a stem cell transplant.

This chain uses TRBV10-3 with TRBJ1-4; D is ambiguous. The germline CDR1 and CDR2 sequences are ENHRY and SYGVKD. V shed 9 bases and J shed 0 bases, with 8 bases lying between them. The CDR3 contains 13 residues. The CDR3 region is CAIQAATNEKLFF. CDR3 DNA: TGTGCCATTCAGGCAGCAACTAATGAAAAACTGTTTTTT.

This chain joins TRBV27 and TRBJ1-2; TRBD1 matches 10 bases. CDR3 length equals 15 residues. Germline loops: CDR1 MNHEY, CDR2 SMNVEV (reference sequence). V lost 6 bases and J lost 6; bases outside the gene matches: 10. The CDR3 DNA sequence: TGTGCCAGCAGCAGAGGACAGGGGGGATATAATGGCTACACCTTC. This codes for CASSRGQGGYNGYTF.

The chain carries TRBV20-1 and TRBJ2-7; 14 bases are shared with TRBD2. Per the germline V gene, CDR1 is DFQATT and CDR2 is SNEGSKA (reference sequence). The V and J ends lost 1 base and 4 bases, in that order; junction bases with no gene match: 6. This CDR3 is built from 16 residues. The CDR3 sequence is CSARGPRLAGGYEQYF. CDR3 coding DNA: TGCAGTGCTAGAGGACCAAGACTAGCGGGAGGGTACGAGCAGTACTTC.

This clonotype was seen a few times. The V and J genes are TRBV5-1 and TRBJ2-1; 8 bases line up with TRBD1. There are 15 residues in the CDR3. CDR1 SGHRS and CDR2 YFSETQ come from the germline V gene. V lost 4 bases and J lost 8; bases outside the gene matches: 11. In DNA, the CDR3 is TGCGCCAGCAGCCTATCGAGGACAGGGTCCGATGAGCAGTTCTTC. This encodes CASSLSRTGSDEQFF. The full variable domain, its missing parts supplied by reference TRBV5-1 and TRBJ2-1, is KAGVTQTPRYLIKTRGQQVTLSCSPISGHRSVSWYQQTPGQGLQFLFEYFSETQRNKGNFPGRFSGRQFSNSRSEMNVSTLELGDSALYLCASSLSRTGSDEQFFGPGTRLTVL.

This clonotype was seen a few times. The gene calls are TRBV6-1 and TRBJ1-4; 7 positions agree with TRBD1. Germline V gene lookup returns CDR1 MNHNS and CDR2 SASEGT. V lost 3 bases to trimming and J lost 9 bases; unmatched junction nucleotides: 10. This CDR3 contains 15 residues. The CDR3 DNA reads TGTGCCAGCAGTGACACAGGGGTTGCGGAGCAAAAACTGTTTTTT. The encoded protein is CASSDTGVAEQKLFF.

The table lists this clonotype with a few counts. The J gene is TRBJ2-1, the V gene TRBV20-1; the match to TRBD2 covers 15 bases. The CDR3 is 20 residues long. The ends lost 0 bases at V and 0 bases at J; junction bases unmatched: 9. Per the germline V gene, CDR1 is DFQATT and CDR2 is SNEGSKA (reference sequence). The CDR3 bases are TGCAGTGCTAGAGATACCGGGACTAGCGGGAGGCTTAGCTCCTACAATGAGCAGTTCTTC. It is translated as CSARDTGTSGRLSSYNEQFF.

J is TRBJ2-1 and V is TRBV10-2; D might be TRBD2 (6 bases). CDR3 length: 14 amino acids. The V and J ends lost 3 bases and 2 bases respectively, with 8 bases between them. CDR1 and CDR2 from the germline V gene are WSHSY and SAAADI. This CDR3 is CASSEGRTYNEQFF. In DNA form, the CDR3 reads TGCGCCAGCAGTGAAGGGAGGACCTACAATGAGCAGTTCTTC.

This chain links TRBV5-1 with TRBJ2-2; TRBD2 agrees at 8 bases. Per the germline V gene, CDR1 is SGHRS and CDR2 is YFSETQ. This CDR3 contains 16 residues. Trimming cost V 0 bases and J 6 bases; bases outside gene matches: 7. This chain's CDR3 is CASSLESSGRSGELFF. The CDR3 nucleotides are TGCGCCAGCAGCTTGGAGTCTAGCGGGCGTTCCGGGGAGCTGTTTTTT.